These 25 T cell receptor beta chains were all obtained from the same sample, sequenced in a study of shared clonotypes between healthy human individuals. The repertoire was sequenced with immunoSEQ multiplex PCR; TCRdb's copy has only in-frame clones and lacks some. Here the sample spans 2,100,000 or so clones, under 97% being singletons. The sequenced sample was naive CD4+ T cells sorted from blood. Documented subset: CD45RA+ positively selected. The receptors stem from a man between 18 and 29 years old in good health.

The rearrangement links TRBV7-2 to TRBJ1-1; 7 bases fit TRBD1. The CDR3 has 16 residues. V trimming: 6 bases; J trimming: 3 bases; junction bases outside the gene matches: 13. CDR1 and CDR2 from the germline V gene are SGHTA and FQGNSA. Here the CDR3 DNA reads TGTGCCAGCAGGATGCCGTGGCAGGGGGTCGACACTGAAGCTTTCTTT. The encoded protein is CASRMPWQGVDTEAFF.

The V gene is TRBV4-3, the J gene TRBJ1-2; D may be TRBD1 (5 bases). The length of the CDR3 is 14 residues. Germline-derived CDR1 and CDR2 are LGHNA and YSLEER. V shed 2 bases and J shed 6 bases, with 13 bases lying between them. CDR3 amino acids: CASSQSRADHGYTF. The CDR3, as DNA: TGCGCCAGCAGCCAAAGCAGGGCCGACCATGGCTACACCTTC.

The rearrangement uses TRBV7-2 and TRBJ1-5; D gene unclear. The germline V and J ends were trimmed by 2 bases and 5 bases, with 7 bases remaining between them. Germline V CDR1 and CDR2: SGHTA, FQGNSA. The CDR3 consists of 13 residues. CDR3 coding DNA: TGTGCCAGCAGCTTAACGAGTGATCAGCCCCAGCATTTT. Its protein product is CASSLTSDQPQHF.

The rearrangement uses TRBV10-3 and TRBJ1-6; possibly TRBD1 for D (5 bases). Trimming left V 0 bases short and J 9 bases short, with 15 bases between. The CDR3 contains 16 residues. Germline V gives CDR1 ENHRY, CDR2 SYGVKD. For the CDR3, the DNA is TGTGCCATCAGTGAGTCGGCCGGGACGGGTGCTTCACCCCTCCACTTT. This gives the protein CAISESAGTGASPLHF.

This rearrangement joins TRBV5-4 to TRBJ2-7; D gene unclear. Trimming took off 4 bases at V and 0 bases at J, with 8 bases between the two ends. CDR3 size: 13 residues. The germline V gene has CDR1 SGHNT and CDR2 YYREEE (reference sequence). As DNA, the CDR3 is TGTGCCAGCAGCGACGGAGCCTCCTACGAGCAGTACTTC. Its protein product is CASSDGASYEQYF.

This clone occurred once. The genes are TRBV5-1 and TRBJ2-1, with a possible D match to TRBD1 (5 bases). Deletions cut 0 bases from V and 7 bases from J, with 17 bases between. Germline lookup yields CDR1 SGHRS and CDR2 YFSETQ. CDR3 size: 16 residues. The CDR3 DNA reads as TGCGCCAGCAGCTTGGCCGCTGGGGCAGGGATGAATGAGCAGTTCTTC. This sequence encodes CASSLAAGAGMNEQFF.

This clone was seen only a few times. V is TRBV28 and J is TRBJ1-5, with TRBD1 matching 9 bases. V trimming: 5 bases; J trimming: 1 base; junction bases outside the gene matches: 9. Germline values: CDR1 MDHEN, CDR2 SYDVKM. The CDR3 covers 17 residues. CDR3 coding DNA: TGTGCCAGCAGTCCCCTGGGGACAGGGAGGAGCAATCAGCCCCAGCATTTT. This gives the protein CASSPLGTGRSNQPQHF.

V usage is TRBV6-9 and J usage is TRBJ1-3; D is unresolved. The CDR3 sequence is 16 residues long. The V end was cut by 0 bases, the J end by 0 bases, with 9 bases between. From germline, CDR1 is MNHGY and CDR2 SVAAGI. The DNA for the CDR3 is TGTGCCAGCAGTTATTCGTGGGTTTTCTCTGGAAACACCATATATTTT. Translation: CASSYSWVFSGNTIYF.

This chain connects TRBV5-1 to TRBJ1-1; D ambiguous. The CDR3 covers 13 residues. Between the trimmed V and J ends, which lost 4 bases and 0 bases, there was a span of 7 bases. Germline V gene data show CDR1 as SGHRS and CDR2 as YFSETQ. CDR3 nucleotide sequence: TGCGCCAGCAGCCCCGTCGTGAACACTGAAGCTTTCTTT. Translation gives CASSPVVNTEAFF.

V and J are TRBV5-1 and TRBJ1-5, with 9 bases that match TRBD1. Germline assignment: CDR1 SGHRS and CDR2 YFSETQ. The CDR3 is 15 amino acids. V dropped 4 bases and J dropped 5; count of bases not matched to a gene: 7. The CDR3 reads CASSLGTGSDQPQHF. The CDR3 DNA follows: TGCGCCAGCAGCCTAGGGACAGGGTCTGATCAGCCCCAGCATTTT.

This rearrangement joins TRBV15 to TRBJ2-7, with 9 bases identical to TRBD1. The CDR3 runs 15 residues. Germline V CDR1 and CDR2: LNHNV, YYDKDF (reference sequence). The ends lost 6 bases at V and 3 bases at J; junction bases unmatched: 9. This chain's CDR3 is CATRGAGQGSYEQYF. The CDR3 DNA reads as TGTGCCACCAGAGGAGCGGGACAGGGAAGCTACGAGCAGTACTTC.

The chain recombines TRBV6-1 with TRBJ1-3, with D hard to call. CDR3 length equals 13 residues. Trimming shortened V by 0 bases and J by 4 bases, and 4 bases separated the two germline ends. CDR1 is MNHNS and CDR2 is SASEGT in the germline V gene. The CDR3 region has the DNA TGTGCCAGCAGTGAAGCTGGAGGAAACACCATATATTTT. Protein: CASSEAGGNTIYF.

V is TRBV5-1 and J is TRBJ2-5, with D hard to call. The CDR3 runs 15 residues. CDR1 SGHRS and CDR2 YFSETQ come from the germline V gene. Between the trimmed V and J ends, which lost 4 bases and 7 bases, there was a span of 20 bases. DNA of the CDR3: TGCGCCAGCAGCAAACTGGAAGGTGGTGTTGGGACCCAGTACTTC. Translation: CASSKLEGGVGTQYF.

The CDR3 region is CASSLRQGSADTQYF. The CDR3 nucleotides are TGCGCCAGCAGCTTGCGACAGGGCAGCGCAGATACGCAGTATTTT. The chain combines TRBV5-1 with TRBJ2-3, with 7 bases fitting TRBD1. The trim removed 1 base at V and 4 bases at J, leaving 6 bases unmatched. Germline V gene data show CDR1 as SGHRS and CDR2 as YFSETQ. The length of the CDR3 is 15 residues.

The rearrangement joins TRBV5-6 to TRBJ1-1; the D gene is possibly TRBD1 (5 bases). The CDR3 consists of 12 residues. V was clipped by 4 bases and J by 1 base, with 5 bases between them. Germline V CDR1 and CDR2: SGHDT, YYEEEE. This chain's CDR3 is CASSQGNTEAFF. The DNA of the CDR3 is TGTGCCAGCAGCCAGGGGAACACTGAAGCTTTCTTT.

The CDR3 is CASSGTGLAEETQYF. DNA of the CDR3: TGTGCCAGCAGCGGAACCGGACTAGCGGAAGAGACCCAGTACTTC. The chain joins TRBV6-6 to TRBJ2-5; 10 nucleotides match TRBD2. Losses at the gene ends were 6 bases for V and 3 bases for J; bases not matched to a gene: 7. Germline V gives CDR1 MNHNY, CDR2 SVGAGI (reference sequence). CDR3 size: 15 residues.

This chain uses TRBV7-3 with TRBJ2-7, with TRBD1 matching 8 bases. The CDR3 is 14 amino acids. Per the germline V gene, CDR1 is SGHTA and CDR2 is FQGTGA. V lost 5 bases, J lost 2 bases, and 5 bases stayed unmatched. In DNA form, the CDR3 reads TGTGCCAGCAGCCAAGACAGGGGTCCCTACGAGCAGTACTTC. This codes for CASSQDRGPYEQYF.

The chain is built from TRBV7-9 and TRBJ2-7; 7 bases map to TRBD2. The CDR3 covers 14 residues. Germline V gene lookup returns CDR1 SEHNR and CDR2 FQNEAQ (reference sequence). V trimming: 5 bases; J trimming: 0 bases; junction bases outside the gene matches: 4. For the CDR3, the DNA is TGTGCCAGCAGCGCCAGGGAGGGCTCCTACGAGCAGTACTTC. Protein: CASSAREGSYEQYF.

This chain connects TRBV28 to TRBJ2-5, with 9 bases fitting TRBD2. CDR3 length: 15 residues. Trimming at V came to 2 bases and at J to 5 bases, leaving 6 bases not matched to a gene. CDR1 and CDR2 (germline): MDHEN, SYDVKM. The CDR3: CASSLPTSGRETQYF. The CDR3 region has the DNA TGTGCCAGCAGTTTACCGACTAGCGGCCGTGAGACCCAGTACTTC.

This clone has just one count. This chain joins TRBV4-1 and TRBJ2-3; 10 nucleotides agree with TRBD2. Germline-derived CDR1 and CDR2 are MGHRA and YSYEKL. The length of the CDR3 is 15 residues. The V gene end was trimmed by 4 bases and the J gene end by 5 bases; junction bases not matched to a gene: 6. The CDR3 sequence is CASSRTSGTGDTQYF. The CDR3 region has the DNA TGCGCCAGCAGCCGAACTAGCGGGACAGGAGATACGCAGTATTTT.

With respect to this clone: Mismatch with germline at one junction end may stem from a read error. The J gene is TRBJ2-5, the V gene TRBV13; D is ambiguous. From germline, CDR1 is PRHDT and CDR2 FYEKMQ (reference sequence). The CDR3 contains 15 residues. The DNA of the CDR3 is TGTGCCAGCAGTTTAGGTAGGCACAGACAAGAGACCCAGTACTTC. Its protein product is CASSLGRHRQETQYF.

The chain links TRBV18 to TRBJ2-5, with 8 bases identical to TRBD1. The CDR3 has 16 residues. After removal of 4 bases from V and 2 bases from J, the junction contained 9 bases not matched to a gene. Germline lookup yields CDR1 KGHSH and CDR2 LQKENI. For the CDR3, the DNA is TGTGCCAGCTCACAAACGCACACAGGGGGGCAAGAGACCCAGTACTTC. The encoded protein is CASSQTHTGGQETQYF.

The V call is TRBV10-3, the J call TRBJ1-1; possible D gene TRBD1, 5 bases. Germline V CDR1 and CDR2: ENHRY, SYGVKD. Trimming stripped 10 bases from V and 3 bases from J, with 9 bases between. CDR3 length equals 11 residues. In nucleotides, the CDR3 is TGTGCCACCTTACAGGACACTGAAGCTTTCTTT. This sequence encodes CATLQDTEAFF.

The chain uses TRBV10-1 and TRBJ1-1, with D hard to call. Trimming took 5 bases from V and 1 from J, leaving 8 bases between them. CDR3 size: 13 residues. Germline V gene data show CDR1 as WNHNN and CDR2 as SYGVQD (reference sequence). CDR3 in DNA: TGCGCCAGCAGTAGCCAGCCGAACACTGAAGCTTTCTTT. Its translation: CASSSQPNTEAFF.

This sequence joins TRBV18 and TRBJ2-3; D gene unclear. This CDR3 is 15 amino acids long. Deletions cut 3 bases from V and 4 bases from J, with 14 bases between. Germline-derived CDR1 and CDR2 are KGHSH and LQKENI. The CDR3 DNA sequence: TGTGCCAGCTCACCGTACGTGGGCCCCCCAGATACGCAGTATTTT. This encodes CASSPYVGPPDTQYF.